This T cell receptor (beta chain) originates from a study of T cell responses to AZD1222 COVID-19 vaccine. The table came from immunoSEQ multiplex PCR; TCRdb's copy has only in-frame clones and leaves some out. The sample lists some 120,000 clones, 85% to 90% seen once, with 3% in the top ten. To note about this clone: Its antigen is unknown.

Points from the study as a whole: It was only a handful of AZD1222 recipients who were seropositive at baseline. Unmutated variant regions are reportedly the target of nearly half of TCRs that are spike-specific. The donor cohort was predominantly white British with a female majority, and clonal diversity may have been underestimated.

The sample in question was peripheral blood, obtained 28 days after the second AZD1222 dose. The clonotype comes from an adult who received the AZD1222 COVID-19 vaccine.

CDR3 coding DNA: TGCAGCGTTGAGTGGGACAGGAGGGCTTTCTTT. Its translation: CSVEWDRRAFF. The rearrangement uses TRBV29-1 and TRBJ1-1; TRBD1 matches at 8 bases. This CDR3 is 11 amino acids long. Germline V gene data show CDR1 as SQVTM and CDR2 as ANQGSEA. V shed 3 bases and J 11 bases; nucleotides not matched to a gene: 5. The full variable domain, its missing parts supplied by reference TRBV29-1 and TRBJ1-1, is SAVISQKPSRDICQRGTSLTIQCQVDSQVTMMFWYRQQPGQSLTLIATANQGSEATYESGFVIDKFPISRPNLTFSTLTVSNMSPEDSSIYLCSVEWDRRAFFGQGTRLTVV.